A selection of T cell receptor beta chains follows, all from one sample in a study of shared clonotypes between healthy human individuals. Repertoires were generated with immunoSEQ multiplex PCR, while TCRdb's copy carries only in-frame clones and drops some. Among some 2.1 million clones listed, just under 95% were seen once. What was sequenced was naive CD8+ T cells from PBMCs. The receptor set was obtained from a man between 18 and 29 years old in good health. Some clones in this sample may be carry-over from other donors' samples. Both conserved end residues are part of each CDR3. The D gene is left open where the match is weak. A clone size is listed for some rows: how often the clone was seen (once, few, many), or a class if it is expanded.

clone_size: NA
j_call: TRBJ2-1
v_call: TRBV27
d_call: TRBD2
cdr3_aa: CASSLTTSGTEQFF
cdr3_nt: TGTGCCAGCAGCCTTACGACCAGCGGGACTGAGCAGTTCTTC

clone_size: NA
j_call: TRBJ2-1
v_call: TRBV25-1
d_call: TRBD1
cdr3_aa: CASSAGQGGFF
cdr3_nt: TGTGCCAGCAGTGCCGGACAGGGGGGGTTCTTC

clone_size: NA
j_call: TRBJ2-7
v_call: TRBV5-4
d_call: TRBD2
cdr3_aa: CASSLGSGRADF
cdr3_nt: TGTGCCAGCAGCTTGGGTAGCGGGAGGGCAGACTTC

clone_size: NA
j_call: TRBJ2-7
v_call: TRBV27
d_call: NA
cdr3_aa: CASSRGGSYEQYF
cdr3_nt: TGTGCCAGCAGTCGGGGAGGTTCCTACGAGCAGTACTTC

clone_size: NA
j_call: TRBJ2-2
v_call: TRBV2
d_call: NA
cdr3_aa: CASSEVTVANTGELFF
cdr3_nt: TGTGCCAGCAGTGAGGTCACCGTCGCGAACACCGGGGAGCTGTTTTTT

clone_size: NA
j_call: TRBJ2-7
v_call: TRBV7-2
d_call: TRBD2
cdr3_aa: CASSPPGGAYEQYF
cdr3_nt: TGTGCCAGCAGCCCGCCGGGGGGGGCCTACGAGCAGTACTTC

clone_size: NA
j_call: TRBJ2-1
v_call: TRBV25-1
d_call: NA
cdr3_aa: CASSKAGTPGFF
cdr3_nt: TGTGCCAGCAGCAAAGCCGGGACCCCGGGGTTCTTC

clone_size: once
j_call: TRBJ2-3
v_call: TRBV28
d_call: NA
cdr3_aa: CASSLRQGTDTQYF
cdr3_nt: TGTGCCAGCAGTTTGCGGCAGGGAACAGATACGCAGTATTTT

clone_size: NA
j_call: TRBJ2-1
v_call: TRBV7-9
d_call: TRBD1
cdr3_aa: CASSWTGTEEDNEQFF
cdr3_nt: TGTGCCAGCAGCTGGACCGGGACAGAGGAGGACAATGAGCAGTTCTTC

clone_size: NA
j_call: TRBJ2-3
v_call: TRBV27
d_call: NA
cdr3_aa: CASSALATSTDTQYF
cdr3_nt: TGTGCCAGCAGTGCCCTAGCTACTAGCACAGATACGCAGTATTTT

clone_size: NA
j_call: TRBJ1-3
v_call: TRBV28
d_call: NA
cdr3_aa: CASSTLTESNGNTIYF
cdr3_nt: TGTGCCAGCAGTACGTTGACGGAAAGCAACGGAAACACCATATATTTT

clone_size: few
j_call: TRBJ1-1
v_call: TRBV19
d_call: TRBD1
cdr3_aa: CASTHRGEVLPEAFF
cdr3_nt: TGTGCCAGTACCCACAGGGGAGAGGTTCTGCCCGAAGCTTTCTTT

clone_size: once
j_call: TRBJ1-2
v_call: TRBV7-2
d_call: NA
cdr3_aa: CASSLVRLNHYGYTF
cdr3_nt: TGTGCCAGCAGCCTAGTCCGCTTAAATCACTATGGCTACACCTTC

clone_size: NA
j_call: TRBJ2-7
v_call: TRBV14
d_call: NA
cdr3_aa: CASSQGRSYEQYF
cdr3_nt: TGTGCCAGCAGCCAGGGAAGATCCTACGAGCAGTACTTC

clone_size: NA
j_call: TRBJ2-7
v_call: TRBV11-1
d_call: TRBD2
cdr3_aa: CASSLRGTSGSYEQYF
cdr3_nt: TGTGCCAGCAGCTTAAGAGGGACTAGCGGGAGCTACGAGCAGTACTTC

clone_size: NA
j_call: TRBJ1-1
v_call: TRBV30
d_call: NA
cdr3_aa: CAWTSTGLLNTEAFF
cdr3_nt: TGTGCCTGGACCAGCACGGGACTTCTGAACACTGAAGCTTTCTTT

clone_size: NA
j_call: TRBJ2-7
v_call: TRBV5-1
d_call: TRBD2
cdr3_aa: CASSLFGSTSGLPYEQYF
cdr3_nt: TGCGCCAGCAGCTTGTTTGGGTCGACTAGCGGGTTACCCTACGAGCAGTACTTC

clone_size: NA
j_call: TRBJ2-5
v_call: TRBV27
d_call: TRBD1
cdr3_aa: CASSPFLQGVGETQYF
cdr3_nt: TGTGCCAGCAGTCCGTTCTTACAGGGGGTTGGGGAGACCCAGTACTTC

clone_size: few
j_call: TRBJ1-1
v_call: TRBV2
d_call: NA
cdr3_aa: CASRGNPDHTEAFF
cdr3_nt: TGTGCCAGCAGGGGAAATCCGGATCACACTGAAGCTTTCTTT

clone_size: NA
j_call: TRBJ2-4
v_call: TRBV19
d_call: NA
cdr3_aa: CASSQTGHLAKNIQYF
cdr3_nt: TGTGCCAGTAGTCAAACAGGGCACCTAGCCAAAAACATTCAGTACTTC

clone_size: NA
j_call: TRBJ1-1
v_call: TRBV15
d_call: NA
cdr3_aa: CATSRDRANTEAFF
cdr3_nt: TGTGCCACCAGCAGAGATCGAGCCAACACTGAAGCTTTCTTT

clone_size: once
j_call: TRBJ2-7
v_call: TRBV27
d_call: NA
cdr3_aa: CASSSRYSYEQYF
cdr3_nt: TGTGCCAGCAGTTCCCGCTACTCCTACGAGCAGTACTTC

clone_size: NA
j_call: TRBJ2-7
v_call: TRBV7-6
d_call: TRBD1
cdr3_aa: CASSPLGDSSYEQYF
cdr3_nt: TGTGCCAGCAGCCCTTTAGGGGACAGCTCCTACGAGCAGTACTTC

clone_size: NA
j_call: TRBJ2-7
v_call: TRBV14
d_call: TRBD1
cdr3_aa: CASSHGTASSYEQYF
cdr3_nt: TGTGCCAGCAGTCACGGGACAGCCAGCTCCTACGAGCAGTACTTC

clone_size: NA
j_call: TRBJ1-2
v_call: TRBV5-6
d_call: NA
cdr3_aa: CASHGWYNYGYTF
cdr3_nt: TGTGCCAGCCACGGTTGGTACAACTATGGCTACACCTTC

clone_size: NA
j_call: TRBJ2-3
v_call: TRBV5-4
d_call: NA
cdr3_aa: CASSFGVGAGSTDTQYF
cdr3_nt: TGTGCCAGCAGCTTTGGGGTCGGGGCGGGAAGCACAGATACGCAGTATTTT

clone_size: NA
j_call: TRBJ1-2
v_call: TRBV5-1
d_call: TRBD1
cdr3_aa: CASRPLRLDRGAGYTF
cdr3_nt: TGCGCCAGCAGACCTCTCCGCCTTGACAGGGGGGCTGGCTACACCTTC

clone_size: NA
j_call: TRBJ2-5
v_call: TRBV7-6
d_call: TRBD2
cdr3_aa: CASSLASRGGRARETQYF
cdr3_nt: TGTGCCAGCAGCTTAGCTAGTAGGGGCGGGAGGGCCCGGGAGACCCAGTACTTC